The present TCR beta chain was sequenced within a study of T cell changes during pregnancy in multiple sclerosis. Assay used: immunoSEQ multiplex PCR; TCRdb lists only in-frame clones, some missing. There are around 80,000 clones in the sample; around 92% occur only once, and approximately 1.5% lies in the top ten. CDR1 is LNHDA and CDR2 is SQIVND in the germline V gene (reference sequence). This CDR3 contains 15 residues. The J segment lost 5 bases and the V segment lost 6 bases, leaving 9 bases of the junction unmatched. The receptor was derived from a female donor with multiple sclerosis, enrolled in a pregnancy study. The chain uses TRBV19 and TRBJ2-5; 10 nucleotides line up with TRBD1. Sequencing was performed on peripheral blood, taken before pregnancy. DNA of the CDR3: TGTGCCAGTAGAGGGACAGGGGCCCCGGGGGAGACCCAGTACTTC. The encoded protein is CASRGTGAPGETQYF.